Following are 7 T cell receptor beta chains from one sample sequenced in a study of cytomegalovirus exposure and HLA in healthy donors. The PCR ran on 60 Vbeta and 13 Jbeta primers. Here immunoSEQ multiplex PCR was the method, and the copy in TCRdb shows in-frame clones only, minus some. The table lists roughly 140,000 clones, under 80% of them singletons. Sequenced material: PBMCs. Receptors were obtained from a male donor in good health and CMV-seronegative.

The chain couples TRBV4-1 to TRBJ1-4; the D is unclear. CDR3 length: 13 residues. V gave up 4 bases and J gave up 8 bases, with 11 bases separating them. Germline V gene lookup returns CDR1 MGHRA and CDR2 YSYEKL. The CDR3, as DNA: TGCGCCAGCAGCCTAAAAATCTCGGAAAAACTGTTTTTT. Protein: CASSLKISEKLFF.

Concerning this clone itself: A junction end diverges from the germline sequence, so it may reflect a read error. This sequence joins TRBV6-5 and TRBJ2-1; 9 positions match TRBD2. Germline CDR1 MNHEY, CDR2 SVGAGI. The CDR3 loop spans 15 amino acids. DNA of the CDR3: TGTTCCAGCAGTTACGTGACTAGCGGTTACAATGAGCAGTTCTTC. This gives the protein CSSSYVTSGYNEQFF.

Written as DNA, the CDR3 is TGTGCCAGCAACCGGAACGGGGGGGCTGGGGAGCAGTTCTTC. Translating gives CASNRNGGAGEQFF. The rearrangement links TRBV2 to TRBJ2-1, with 8 bases fitting TRBD2. Germline V gives CDR1 SNHLY, CDR2 FYNNEI. V shed 7 bases and J 10 bases; nucleotides not matched to a gene: 12. This CDR3 is 14 amino acids long.

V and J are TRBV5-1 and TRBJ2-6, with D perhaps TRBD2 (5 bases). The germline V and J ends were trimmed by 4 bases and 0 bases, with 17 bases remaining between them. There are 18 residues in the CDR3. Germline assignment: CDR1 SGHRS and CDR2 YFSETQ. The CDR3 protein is CASSPDPGYHSGANVLTF. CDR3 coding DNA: TGCGCCAGCAGCCCCGACCCGGGGTACCACTCTGGGGCCAACGTCCTGACTTTC.

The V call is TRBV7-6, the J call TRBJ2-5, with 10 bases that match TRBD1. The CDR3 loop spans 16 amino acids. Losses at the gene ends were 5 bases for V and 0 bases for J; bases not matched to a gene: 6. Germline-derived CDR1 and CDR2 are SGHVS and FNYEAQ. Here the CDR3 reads CASSTLGQGYQETQYF. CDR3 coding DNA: TGTGCCAGCAGCACCCTGGGACAGGGGTACCAAGAGACCCAGTACTTC.

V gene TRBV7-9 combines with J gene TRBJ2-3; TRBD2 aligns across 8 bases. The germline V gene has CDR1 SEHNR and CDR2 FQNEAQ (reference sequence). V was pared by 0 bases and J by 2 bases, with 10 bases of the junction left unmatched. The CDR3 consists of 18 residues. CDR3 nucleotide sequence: TGTGCCAGCAGCTTAGCGCTTGGCGGGGGGCCTAACACAGATACGCAGTATTTT. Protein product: CASSLALGGGPNTDTQYF.

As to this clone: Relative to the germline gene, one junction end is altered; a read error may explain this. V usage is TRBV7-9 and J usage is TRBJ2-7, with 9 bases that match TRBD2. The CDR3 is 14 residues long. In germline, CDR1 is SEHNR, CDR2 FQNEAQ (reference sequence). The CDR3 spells CSSSSNLAGHEQYF. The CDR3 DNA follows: TGTTCCAGCAGCTCTAATCTAGCGGGACACGAGCAGTACTTC.